This T cell receptor (beta chain) appears in the sequencing data of a study of blood T cell repertoires in COVID-19. Overall study: Donors in the United States, Italy and Spain gave samples during acute or convalescent COVID-19. T cells, B-cell-depleted T cells, or PBMCs supplied cDNA or gDNA.

The CDR3 consists of 19 residues. J lost 1 base, V lost 3 bases, and 5 bases had no gene match. Germline V gene lookup returns CDR1 LNHNV and CDR2 YYDKDF (reference sequence). In the study's own analysis: Amplification from reference gene primers served as the basis for estimated nucleated cell counts. TCRdb's copy holds only in-frame clones and misses some; the assay was immunoSEQ multiplex PCR. The DNA gave D and trimming, while V, J and clone size come from that table. The data contain roughly 240,000 clones, approximately 90% of them singletons. The sample comprised peripheral blood. The chain links TRBV15 to TRBJ2-2, with TRBD2 matching over 16 bases. The TCR originated in a man between 18 and 35 years old with active or convalescent COVID-19. The CDR3 spells CATSRGLAGGPWNTGELFF. The DNA for the CDR3 is TGTGCCACCAGCAGGGGACTAGCGGGGGGGCCATGGAACACCGGGGAGCTGTTTTTT.